Listed below are T cell receptor beta chains from one sample, sequenced in a study of cytomegalovirus exposure and HLA in healthy donors. Here immunoSEQ multiplex PCR was the method, and the copy in TCRdb shows in-frame clones only, minus some. The sample has roughly 230,000 clones, around 90% seen once; the top ten hold 1.5% to 2%. Sequenced: PBMCs. These receptors all come from a girl aged 2 to 9 in good health and CMV-seronegative. Both conserved end residues are part of each CDR3. D genes are given only for firm matches. Size is omitted from some rows. Given values are once, few, many or a class for expanded clones.

TRBJ2-1 | NA | TRBV23-1 | NA | TGCGCCAGCATACGTACTGCCACCCTTGAGCAGTTCTTC | CASIRTATLEQFF
TRBJ1-1 | NA | TRBV18 | once | TGTGCCAGCTCACCACGCCGACAGACATACACTGAAGCTTTCTTT | CASSPRRQTYTEAFF
TRBJ2-7 | TRBD1 | TRBV19 | NA | TGTGCCAGTAGTATAGGGGACAGGGGGTACATCTACGAGCAGTACTTC | CASSIGDRGYIYEQYF
TRBJ2-2 | NA | TRBV20-1 | NA | TGCAGTGCTAGCCAGTTGGGGGAGCTGTTTTTT | CSASQLGELFF
TRBJ2-7 | NA | TRBV6-1 | NA | TGTGCCAGCAGTGAATCGGTGGTCAGCGGCGCCTACGAGCAGTACTTC | CASSESVVSGAYEQYF
TRBJ1-1 | NA | TRBV6-1 | NA | TGTGCCAGCCGGTATACGAACACTGAAGCTTTCTTT | CASRYTNTEAFF
TRBJ2-3 | TRBD2 | TRBV7-2 | NA | TGTGCCAGCACCCTAGGCAGGGACTATCCCACAGATACGCAGTATTTT | CASTLGRDYPTDTQYF
TRBJ2-3 | TRBD2 | TRBV10-3 | NA | TGTGCCATCAGTGAAAGGGGTCTAGCGGGAGGGAGCACAGATACGCAGTATTTT | CAISERGLAGGSTDTQYF
TRBJ1-2 | NA | TRBV6-5 | NA | TGTGCCAGCAGGCAGACGGGCTATGGCTACACCTTC | CASRQTGYGYTF
TRBJ2-3 | NA | TRBV10-3 | NA | TGTGCCATCAGTGAGAGGGGTGACAACACAGATACGCAGTATTTT | CAISERGDNTDTQYF
TRBJ2-6 | NA | TRBV9 | NA | TGTGCCAGCAGCGACCCAGGCTCTGGGGCCAACGTCCTGACTTTC | CASSDPGSGANVLTF
TRBJ2-7 | NA | TRBV10-3 | NA | TGTGCCATCAGAGCGGCCTCGAGTGATTACGAGCAGTACTTC | CAIRAASSDYEQYF
TRBJ1-2 | TRBD1 | TRBV29-1 | NA | TGCAGCGTTGAAGACGGGGACAGGGGGAGCTACACCTTC | CSVEDGDRGSYTF
TRBJ2-5 | TRBD2 | TRBV2 | NA | TGTGCCAGCAGGGAGCGGGAGAAGGGGGAGACCCAGTACTTC | CASREREKGETQYF
TRBJ2-1 | NA | TRBV5-6 | NA | TGTGCCAGCAGCTGGCTTAACTCGGAGGAGCAGTTCTTC | CASSWLNSEEQFF
TRBJ2-5 | TRBD1 | TRBV27 | NA | TGTGCCACCACAGGGGACCAAGAGACCCAGTACTTC | CATTGDQETQYF
TRBJ2-1 | NA | TRBV6-5 | NA | TGTGCCAGCAGTTACTCTCGCGGTCCCTTGGATGAGCAGTTCTTC | CASSYSRGPLDEQFF
TRBJ2-2 | TRBD2 | TRBV19 | NA | TGTGCCAGTAGTGGGCGGGGGGGCCTCACCGGGGAGCTGTTTTTT | CASSGRGGLTGELFF
TRBJ2-1 | NA | TRBV12-5 | NA | TGTGCTAGTGGTTTGGTAGCGGCATACAATGAGCAGTTCTTC | CASGLVAAYNEQFF
TRBJ1-4 | NA | TRBV7-9 | NA | TGTGCCAGCAGCTTAGCTGGGACAACGGGAAAACTGTTTTTT | CASSLAGTTGKLFF
TRBJ2-3 | TRBD2 | TRBV6-1 | NA | TGTGCCAGCAAGACTAGCGTACACACAGATACGCAGTATTTT | CASKTSVHTDTQYF
TRBJ1-5 | TRBD1 | TRBV19 | NA | TGTGCCAGTGAAGACAGGGCCGGGGTTCAGCCCCAGCATTTT | CASEDRAGVQPQHF
TRBJ2-7 | NA | TRBV6-5 | NA | TGTGCCAGCAGTTACGGCGGGACCTACGAGCAGTACTTC | CASSYGGTYEQYF
TRBJ2-7 | TRBD2 | TRBV11-2 | once | TGTGCCAGCAGCTCGGGGACTAGCGGCTCCTACGAGCAGTACTTC | CASSSGTSGSYEQYF
TRBJ2-7 | TRBD1 | TRBV5-4 | NA | TGTGCCAGCAGCTTGTCTGGACAGGGTCGGTCCTACGAGCAGTACTTC | CASSLSGQGRSYEQYF
TRBJ1-4 | TRBD1 | TRBV5-8 | NA | TGTGCCAGCAGCTATTCCCGGACAGGGCTTAATGAAAAACTGTTTTTT | CASSYSRTGLNEKLFF
TRBJ2-3 | TRBD2 | TRBV5-1 | NA | TGCGCCAGCAGCCCGCTTACTAGCGGGAGTGGAGATACGCAGTATTTT | CASSPLTSGSGDTQYF
TRBJ2-7 | NA | TRBV7-9 | NA | TGTGCCAGCAGCTTAGCGCTGGGTAGCGCAAGCTCCTACGAGCAGTACTTC | CASSLALGSASSYEQYF
TRBJ1-6 | TRBD1 | TRBV14 | NA | TGTGCCAGCAGCCAAGAATTCGGACAGGCTTATAATTCACCCCTCCACTTT | CASSQEFGQAYNSPLHF
TRBJ2-2 | NA | TRBV28 | NA | TGTGCCAGCAGTCCTGGGCCTTCAATGGCTGGGGAGCTGTTTTTT | CASSPGPSMAGELFF
TRBJ1-2 | NA | TRBV28 | NA | TGTGCCAGCAGTTTAGAGGGCAGAAGGATCTATGGCTACACCTTC | CASSLEGRRIYGYTF
TRBJ2-2 | TRBD2 | TRBV4-2 | NA | TGTGCCAGCAGCCAGGAACTAGCGGGGGCGGGCACCGGGGAGCTGTTTTTT | CASSQELAGAGTGELFF
TRBJ1-2 | TRBD1 | TRBV11-2 | NA | TGTGCCAGCACCCCGGGCACAGGGGACTATGGCTACACCTTC | CASTPGTGDYGYTF
TRBJ2-7 | TRBD1 | TRBV6-1 | few | TGTGCCAGCAGAACAGGGGCCCCAACCTACGAGCAGTACTTC | CASRTGAPTYEQYF
TRBJ2-3 | TRBD1 | TRBV27 | NA | TGTGCCAGCAGTGAGGGGGCGGATACGCAGTATTTT | CASSEGADTQYF
TRBJ1-6 | NA | TRBV15 | NA | TGTGCCACCAGCAGAGATCAGAGGGAGGTGGGCCCCCTCCACTTT | CATSRDQREVGPLHF
TRBJ1-2 | NA | TRBV27 | NA | TGTGCCAGCAGTTTATCAGGGGATGGCTACACCTTC | CASSLSGDGYTF
TRBJ2-2 | NA | TRBV11-3 | NA | TGTGCCAGCAGCTTAGGGTCCCTGGCGGACACCGGGGAGCTGTTTTTT | CASSLGSLADTGELFF
TRBJ1-1 | NA | TRBV28 | few | TGTGCCAGCAAGCGGGGGGGGTTGAACACTGAAGCTTTCTTT | CASKRGGLNTEAFF
TRBJ2-7 | NA | TRBV5-1 | few | TGCGCCAGCAGCTCGTCCGGGACTCCCTACGAGCAGTACTTC | CASSSSGTPYEQYF